This T cell receptor beta chain emerged from a study of control samples from healthy donors and cancer patients. Assay: immunoSEQ multiplex PCR; the TCRdb copy retains only in-frame clones and omits some. The sample comprises 160,000 or so clones, around 90% of which are singletons, and approximately 0.7% rests with the top ten. J lost 3 bases, V lost 0 bases, and 18 bases had no gene match. Germline V gene sequence: CDR1 MNHNS, CDR2 SASEGT. This CDR3 spans 20 amino acids. The chain combines TRBV6-1 with TRBJ2-3; 7 bases fit TRBD2. The sample comprised blood. This clonotype was sampled from a woman aged 25-40 years in good health. The CDR3 spells CASSEAIFVAVLGGTDTQYF. The CDR3 DNA reads TGTGCCAGCAGTGAAGCAATTTTCGTAGCGGTCCTCGGGGGGACAGATACGCAGTATTTT.